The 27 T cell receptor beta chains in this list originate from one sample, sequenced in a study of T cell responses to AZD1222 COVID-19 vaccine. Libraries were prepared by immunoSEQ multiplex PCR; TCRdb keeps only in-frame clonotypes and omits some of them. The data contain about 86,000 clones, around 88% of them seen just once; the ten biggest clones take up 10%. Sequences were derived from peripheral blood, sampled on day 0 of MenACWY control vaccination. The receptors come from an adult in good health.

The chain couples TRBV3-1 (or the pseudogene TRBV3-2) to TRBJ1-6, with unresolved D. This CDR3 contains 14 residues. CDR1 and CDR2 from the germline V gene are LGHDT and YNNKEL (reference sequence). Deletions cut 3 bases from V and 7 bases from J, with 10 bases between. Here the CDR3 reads CASSHGSANSPLHF. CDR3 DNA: TGTGCCAGCAGCCATGGCAGCGCCAATTCACCCCTCCACTTT.

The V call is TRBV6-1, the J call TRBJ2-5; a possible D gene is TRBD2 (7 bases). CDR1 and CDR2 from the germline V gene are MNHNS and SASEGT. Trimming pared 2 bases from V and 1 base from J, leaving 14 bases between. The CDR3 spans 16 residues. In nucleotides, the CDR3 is TGTGCCAGCAGTGAATGGGGCGGGGGCTTCCAAGAGACCCAGTACTTC. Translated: CASSEWGGGFQETQYF.

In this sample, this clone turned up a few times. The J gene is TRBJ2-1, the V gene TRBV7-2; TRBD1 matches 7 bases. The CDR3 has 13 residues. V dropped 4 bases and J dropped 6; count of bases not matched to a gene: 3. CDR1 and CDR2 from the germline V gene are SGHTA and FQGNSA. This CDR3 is CASSSDRSNEQFF. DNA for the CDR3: TGTGCCAGCAGCTCGGACAGGAGCAATGAGCAGTTCTTC.

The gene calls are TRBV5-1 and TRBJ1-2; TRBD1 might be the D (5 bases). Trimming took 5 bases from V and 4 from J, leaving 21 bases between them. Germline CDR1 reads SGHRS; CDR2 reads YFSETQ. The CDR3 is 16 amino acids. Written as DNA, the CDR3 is TGCGCCAGCAGTAGGGGAGAGAATCAGGATGGCTATGGCTACACCTTC. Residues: CASSRGENQDGYGYTF.

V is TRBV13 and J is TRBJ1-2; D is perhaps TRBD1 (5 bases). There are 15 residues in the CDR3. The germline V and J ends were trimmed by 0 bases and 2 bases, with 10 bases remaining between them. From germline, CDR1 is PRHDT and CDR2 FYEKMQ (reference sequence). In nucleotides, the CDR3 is TGTGCCAGCAGCTTAGGCCTGGGGGGAAACTATGGCTACACCTTC. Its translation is CASSLGLGGNYGYTF.

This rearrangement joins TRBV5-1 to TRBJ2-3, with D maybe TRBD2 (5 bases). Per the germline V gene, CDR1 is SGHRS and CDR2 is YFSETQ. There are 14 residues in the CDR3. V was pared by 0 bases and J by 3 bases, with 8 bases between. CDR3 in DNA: TGCGCCAGCAGCTTGGTCCCGGGAACAGATACGCAGTATTTT. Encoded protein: CASSLVPGTDTQYF.

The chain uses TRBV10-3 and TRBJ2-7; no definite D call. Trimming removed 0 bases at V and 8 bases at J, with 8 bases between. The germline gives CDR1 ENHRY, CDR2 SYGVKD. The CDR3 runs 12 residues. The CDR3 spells CAISESEGQQYF. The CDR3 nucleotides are TGTGCCATCAGTGAGTCGGAAGGGCAGCAGTACTTC.

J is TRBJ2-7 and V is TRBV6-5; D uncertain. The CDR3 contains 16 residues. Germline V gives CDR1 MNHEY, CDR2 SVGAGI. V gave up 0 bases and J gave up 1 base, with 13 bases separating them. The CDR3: CASSYSTDGVSYEQYF. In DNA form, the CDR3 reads TGTGCCAGCAGTTACTCGACTGACGGAGTTTCCTACGAGCAGTACTTC.

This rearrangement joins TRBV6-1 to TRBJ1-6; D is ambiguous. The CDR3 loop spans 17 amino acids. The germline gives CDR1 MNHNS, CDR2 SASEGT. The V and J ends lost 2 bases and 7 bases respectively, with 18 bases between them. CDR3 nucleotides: TGTGCCAGCAGTGAAAATTCAATGGGCCGGAGAAATTCACCCCTCCACTTT. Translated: CASSENSMGRRNSPLHF.

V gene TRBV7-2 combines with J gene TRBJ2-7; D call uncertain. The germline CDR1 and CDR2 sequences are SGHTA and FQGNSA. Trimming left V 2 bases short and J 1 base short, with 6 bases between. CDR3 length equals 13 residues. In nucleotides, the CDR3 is TGTGCCAGCAGCTTAAAGGAGTCCTACGAGCAGTACTTC. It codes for CASSLKESYEQYF. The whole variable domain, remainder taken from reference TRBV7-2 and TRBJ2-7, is GAGVSQSPSNKVTEKGKDVELRCDPISGHTALYWYRQSLGQGLEFLIYFQGNSAPDKSGLPSDRFSAERTGGSVSTLTIQRTQQEDSAVYLCASSLKESYEQYFGPGTRLTVT.

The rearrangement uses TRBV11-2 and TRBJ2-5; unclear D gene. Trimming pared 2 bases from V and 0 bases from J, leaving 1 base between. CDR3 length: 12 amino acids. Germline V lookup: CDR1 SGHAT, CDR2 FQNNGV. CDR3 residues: CASSLYQETQYF. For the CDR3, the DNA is TGTGCCAGCAGCTTATACCAAGAGACCCAGTACTTC.

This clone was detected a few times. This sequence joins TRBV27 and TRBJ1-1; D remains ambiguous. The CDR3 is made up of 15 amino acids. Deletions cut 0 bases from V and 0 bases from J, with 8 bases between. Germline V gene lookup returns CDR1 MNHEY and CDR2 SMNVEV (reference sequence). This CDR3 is CASSLSLGLNTEAFF. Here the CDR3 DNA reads TGTGCCAGCAGTTTATCGCTAGGACTGAACACTGAAGCTTTCTTT.

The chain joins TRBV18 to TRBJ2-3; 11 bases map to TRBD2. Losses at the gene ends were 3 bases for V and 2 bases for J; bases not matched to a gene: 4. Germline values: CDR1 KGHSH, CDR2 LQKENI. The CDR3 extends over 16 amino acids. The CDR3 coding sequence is TGTGCCAGCTCACCTTATAGCGGGGGGGACACAGATACGCAGTATTTT. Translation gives CASSPYSGGDTDTQYF. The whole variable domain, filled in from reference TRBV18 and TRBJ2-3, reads NAGVMQNPRHLVRRRGQEARLRCSPMKGHSHVYWYRQLPEEGLKFMVYLQKENIIDESGMPKERFSAEFPKEGPSILRIQQVVRGDSAAYFCASSPYSGGDTDTQYFGPGTRLTVL.

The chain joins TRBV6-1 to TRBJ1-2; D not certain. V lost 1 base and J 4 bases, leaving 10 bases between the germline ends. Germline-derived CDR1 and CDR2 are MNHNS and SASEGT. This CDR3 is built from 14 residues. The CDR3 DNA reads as TGTGCCAGCAGTGAAGTGGCAGGCCTCTATGGCTACACCTTC. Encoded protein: CASSEVAGLYGYTF.

The CDR3 region has the DNA TGTGCCAGCAGCTCAAGGACAGGGGACGAGCAGTACTTC. It specifies CASSSRTGDEQYF. The chain carries TRBV7-2 and TRBJ2-7; 9 bases agree with TRBD1. With 4 bases clipped from V and 5 bases from J, the junction kept 3 bases outside the gene matches. This CDR3 has 13 amino acids. The germline gives CDR1 SGHTA, CDR2 FQGNSA. Complete variable domain (other parts from reference TRBV7-2 and TRBJ2-7): GAGVSQSPSNKVTEKGKDVELRCDPISGHTALYWYRQSLGQGLEFLIYFQGNSAPDKSGLPSDRFSAERTGGSVSTLTIQRTQQEDSAVYLCASSSRTGDEQYFGPGTRLTVT.

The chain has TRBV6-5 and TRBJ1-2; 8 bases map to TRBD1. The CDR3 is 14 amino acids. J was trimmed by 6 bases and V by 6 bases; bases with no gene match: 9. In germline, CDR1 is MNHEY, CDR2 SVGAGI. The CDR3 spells CASSGQGIANGYTF. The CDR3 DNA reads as TGTGCCAGCAGCGGACAGGGCATCGCAAATGGCTACACCTTC.

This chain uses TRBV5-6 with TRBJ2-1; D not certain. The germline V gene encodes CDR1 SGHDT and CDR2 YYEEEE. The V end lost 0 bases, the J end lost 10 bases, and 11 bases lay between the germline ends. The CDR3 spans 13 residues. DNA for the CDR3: TGTGCCAGCAGCTTGGCCCTAAAGAGGGAGCAGTTCTTC. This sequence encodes CASSLALKREQFF.

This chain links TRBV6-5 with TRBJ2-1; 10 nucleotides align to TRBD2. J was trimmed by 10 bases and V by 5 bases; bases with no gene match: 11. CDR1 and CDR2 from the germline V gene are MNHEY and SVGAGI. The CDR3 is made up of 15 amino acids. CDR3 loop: CASSTTGTAGGEQFF. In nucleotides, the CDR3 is TGTGCCAGCAGTACCACGGGGACAGCGGGGGGGGAGCAGTTCTTC.

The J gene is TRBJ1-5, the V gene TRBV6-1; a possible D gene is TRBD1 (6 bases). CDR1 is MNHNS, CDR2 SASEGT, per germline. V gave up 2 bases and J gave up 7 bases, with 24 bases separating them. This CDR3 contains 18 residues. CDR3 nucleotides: TGTGCCAGCAGTGAAAAGGCACGGGAGGCGGGGGGGCGGCAGCCCCAGCATTTT. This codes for CASSEKAREAGGRQPQHF.

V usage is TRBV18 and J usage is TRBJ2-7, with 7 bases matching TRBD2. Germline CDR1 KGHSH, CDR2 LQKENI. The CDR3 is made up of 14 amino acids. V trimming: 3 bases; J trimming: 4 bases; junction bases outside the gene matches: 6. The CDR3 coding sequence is TGTGCCAGCTCACCCGGACTAGGGGCGTACGAGCAGTACTTC. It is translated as CASSPGLGAYEQYF.

As DNA, the CDR3 is TGTGCCAGCAGCTTCGAACCTGGAAACACCATATATTTT. It translates to CASSFEPGNTIYF. The V gene is TRBV13, the J gene TRBJ1-3, with D uncertain. The CDR3 is made up of 13 amino acids. Trimming cost V 3 bases and J 2 bases, with 5 bases left between them. In germline, CDR1 is PRHDT, CDR2 FYEKMQ (reference sequence).

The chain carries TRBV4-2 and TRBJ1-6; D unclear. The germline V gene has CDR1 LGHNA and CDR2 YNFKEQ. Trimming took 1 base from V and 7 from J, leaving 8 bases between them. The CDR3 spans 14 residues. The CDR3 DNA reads TGTGCCAGCAGCCAAGCTGGGAGCAATTCACCCCTCCACTTT. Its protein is CASSQAGSNSPLHF.

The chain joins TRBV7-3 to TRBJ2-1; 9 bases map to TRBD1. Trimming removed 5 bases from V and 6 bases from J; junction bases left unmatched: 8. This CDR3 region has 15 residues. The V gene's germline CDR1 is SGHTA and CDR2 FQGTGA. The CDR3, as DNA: TGTGCCAGCAGCCTTCCTGGGACAGGGTCCAATGAGCAGTTCTTC. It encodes CASSLPGTGSNEQFF. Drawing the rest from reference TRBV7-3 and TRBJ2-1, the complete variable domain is GAGVSQTPSNKVTEKGKYVELRCDPISGHTALYWYRQSLGQGPEFLIYFQGTGAADDSGLPNDRFFAVRPEGSVSTLKIQRTERGDSAVYLCASSLPGTGSNEQFFGPGTRLTVL.

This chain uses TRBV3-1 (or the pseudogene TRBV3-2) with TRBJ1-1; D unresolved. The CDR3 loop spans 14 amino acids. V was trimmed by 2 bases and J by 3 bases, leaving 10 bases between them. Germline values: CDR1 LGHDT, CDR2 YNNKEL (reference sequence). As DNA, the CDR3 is TGTGCCAGCAGCCAAAGATGGGCAGACACTGAAGCTTTCTTT. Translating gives CASSQRWADTEAFF.

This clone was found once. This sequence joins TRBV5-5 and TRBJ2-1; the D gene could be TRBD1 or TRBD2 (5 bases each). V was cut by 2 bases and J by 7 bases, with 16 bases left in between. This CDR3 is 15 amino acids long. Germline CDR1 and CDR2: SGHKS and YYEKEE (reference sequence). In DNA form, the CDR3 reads TGTGCCAGCAGCTTCGACCGGGACCCACTAAATGAGCAGTTCTTC. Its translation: CASSFDRDPLNEQFF.

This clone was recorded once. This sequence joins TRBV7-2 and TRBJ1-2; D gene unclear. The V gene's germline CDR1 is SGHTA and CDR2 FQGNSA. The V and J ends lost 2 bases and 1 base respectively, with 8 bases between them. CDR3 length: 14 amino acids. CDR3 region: CASSLINSNYGYTF. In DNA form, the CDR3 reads TGTGCCAGCAGCTTAATTAACAGTAACTATGGCTACACCTTC.

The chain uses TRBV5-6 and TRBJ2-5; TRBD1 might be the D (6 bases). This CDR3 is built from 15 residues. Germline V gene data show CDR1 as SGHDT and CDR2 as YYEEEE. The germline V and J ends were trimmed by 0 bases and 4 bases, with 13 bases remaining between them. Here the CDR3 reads CASSLDQGYRETQYF. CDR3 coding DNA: TGTGCCAGCAGCTTGGACCAGGGGTATCGAGAGACCCAGTACTTC.